This TCR beta chain was sequenced for a study of T cell changes during pregnancy in multiple sclerosis. TCRdb keeps only in-frame clones here, not all; method: immunoSEQ multiplex PCR. This table has around 100,000 clones, 92% appearing once. The CDR3 consists of 15 residues. V shed 4 bases, J shed 6 bases, and the junction held 6 bases outside the gene matches. The germline V gene has CDR1 SEHNR and CDR2 FQNEAQ (reference sequence). This receptor was taken from a female donor with multiple sclerosis, enrolled in a pregnancy study. V usage is TRBV7-9 and J usage is TRBJ2-2; 9 nucleotides align to TRBD2. Sequencing used peripheral blood, obtained after pregnancy. The CDR3 DNA reads TGTGCCAGCAGCTCAAGCGGGAGGAGGGCCGGGGAGCTGTTTTTT. It codes for CASSSSGRRAGELFF.